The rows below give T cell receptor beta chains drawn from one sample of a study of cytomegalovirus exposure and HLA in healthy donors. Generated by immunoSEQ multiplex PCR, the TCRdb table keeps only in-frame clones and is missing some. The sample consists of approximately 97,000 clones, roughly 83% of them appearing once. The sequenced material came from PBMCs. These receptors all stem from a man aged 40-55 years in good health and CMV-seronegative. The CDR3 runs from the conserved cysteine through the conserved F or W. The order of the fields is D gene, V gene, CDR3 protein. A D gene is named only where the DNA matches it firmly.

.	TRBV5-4	CASSLSQNNEQFF
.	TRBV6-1	CASREGVLDTEAFF
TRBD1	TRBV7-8	CASSPDRVETQYF
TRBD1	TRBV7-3	CANSRDSHLNTEAFF
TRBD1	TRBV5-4	CASSLEDRVGEQYF
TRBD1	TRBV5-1	CASSPAPGQGSGATQYF
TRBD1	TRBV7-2	CASSPGGVGYTF
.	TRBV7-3	CASSLGGENTGELFF
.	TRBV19	CASSPTGYSNQPQHF
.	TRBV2	CASSDGTPTQYF
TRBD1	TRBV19	CASSIGQDTDTQYF
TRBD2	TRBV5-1	CASSLVSLTSGGARFF
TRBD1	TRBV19	CASSLRQGYEQYF
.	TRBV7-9	CASSLDYGRGGSTDTQYF
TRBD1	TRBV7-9	CASSPPGQGRYEQYF
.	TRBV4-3	CASSPGAQAGRELFF
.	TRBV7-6	CASSLAGGRTGELFF
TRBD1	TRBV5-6	CASSLGAQGAGELFF
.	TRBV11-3	CASSRRSRGSPQETQYF
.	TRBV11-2	CASSLGGGYTEAFF
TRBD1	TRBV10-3	CAISGGQGGPYEQYF
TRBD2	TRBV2	CASSEGLADTDTQYF
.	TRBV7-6	CASSLRRVGDEQYF
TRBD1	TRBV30	CAWSLWSGTGGQPQHF